Given below is one T cell receptor (beta chain) in context. Per the germline V gene, CDR1 is MDHEN and CDR2 is SYDVKM. With 4 bases removed from V and 7 bases from J, the gap between germline ends came to 16 bases. CDR3 size: 15 residues. This sample is drawn from a study of Ad26.COV2.S vaccination and SARS-CoV-2 variants. Clones were sequenced by immunoSEQ multiplex PCR, and TCRdb holds only the in-frame ones, with some missing. The profile shows 150,000 to 200,000 clones, 70% to 90% of them singletons. This receptor was identified in a human donor who had recovered from COVID-19. The chain is built from TRBV28 and TRBJ2-2, with D possibly matching TRBD2 (6 bases). Sample: peripheral blood, taken after recovery from COVID-19. The CDR3 DNA is TGTGCCAGCAGTTGGCGGGGTGGGCAAGGCGGGGAGCTGTTTTTT. It specifies CASSWRGGQGGELFF.